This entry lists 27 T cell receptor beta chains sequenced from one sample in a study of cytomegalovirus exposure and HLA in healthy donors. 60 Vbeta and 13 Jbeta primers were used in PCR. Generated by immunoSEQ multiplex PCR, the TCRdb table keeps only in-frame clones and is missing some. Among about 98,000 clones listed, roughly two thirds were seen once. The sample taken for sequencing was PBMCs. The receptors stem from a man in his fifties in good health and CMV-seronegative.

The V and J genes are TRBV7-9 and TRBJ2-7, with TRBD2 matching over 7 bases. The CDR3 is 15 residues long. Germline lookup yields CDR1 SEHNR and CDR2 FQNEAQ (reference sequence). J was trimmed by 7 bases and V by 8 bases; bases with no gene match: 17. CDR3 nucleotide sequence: TGTGCCAGCGGAAGGTATGGAGCGGGGCGCTCTGAGCAGTACTTC. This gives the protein CASGRYGAGRSEQYF.

The CDR3 spells CASSSPREQYF. CDR3 sequence (DNA): TGTGCCAGCAGTTCGCCGCGGGAGCAGTACTTC. V is TRBV28 and J is TRBJ2-7, with D unclear. This CDR3 contains 11 residues. The germline V gene encodes CDR1 MDHEN and CDR2 SYDVKM. Between the trimmed V and J ends, which lost 4 bases and 7 bases, there was a span of 8 bases. The full variable domain, completed using reference TRBV28 and TRBJ2-7, is DVKVTQSSRYLVKRTGEKVFLECVQDMDHENMFWYRQDPGLGLRLIYFSYDVKMKEKGDIPEGYSVSREKKERFSLILESASTNQTSMYLCASSSPREQYFGPGTRLTVT.

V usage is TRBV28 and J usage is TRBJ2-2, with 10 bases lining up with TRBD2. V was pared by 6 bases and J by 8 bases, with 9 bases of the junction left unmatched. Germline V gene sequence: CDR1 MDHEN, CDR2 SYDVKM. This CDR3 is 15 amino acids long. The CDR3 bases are TGTGCCAGCAGACCCGGACTAGCGGCAGGGGGGGAGCTGTTTTTT. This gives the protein CASRPGLAAGGELFF. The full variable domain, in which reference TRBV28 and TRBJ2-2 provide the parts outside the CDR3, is DVKVTQSSRYLVKRTGEKVFLECVQDMDHENMFWYRQDPGLGLRLIYFSYDVKMKEKGDIPEGYSVSREKKERFSLILESASTNQTSMYLCASRPGLAAGGELFFGEGSRLTVL.

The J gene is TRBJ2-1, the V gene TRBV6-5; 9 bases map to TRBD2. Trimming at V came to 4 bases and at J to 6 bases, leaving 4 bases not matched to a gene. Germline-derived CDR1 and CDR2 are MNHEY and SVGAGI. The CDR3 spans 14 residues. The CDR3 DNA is TGTGCCAGCAGTTGGACTAGCGCTATCAATGAGCAGTTCTTC. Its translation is CASSWTSAINEQFF.

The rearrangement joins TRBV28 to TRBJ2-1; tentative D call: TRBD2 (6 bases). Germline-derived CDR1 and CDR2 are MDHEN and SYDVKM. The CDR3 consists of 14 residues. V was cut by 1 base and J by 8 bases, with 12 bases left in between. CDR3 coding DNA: TGTGCCAGCAGTTTATTAGTCGGGAGCGATGAGCAGTTCTTC. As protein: CASSLLVGSDEQFF.

The CDR3 is CASSRVAGYQETQYF. The CDR3 DNA is TGTGCCAGCTCACGGGTAGCGGGCTATCAAGAGACCCAGTACTTC. V usage is TRBV18 and J usage is TRBJ2-5; 7 bases are shared with TRBD2. Germline trimming cut 4 bases from V and 2 bases from J; bases unmatched to any gene: 7. Germline V lookup: CDR1 KGHSH, CDR2 LQKENI. This CDR3 comprises 15 residues.

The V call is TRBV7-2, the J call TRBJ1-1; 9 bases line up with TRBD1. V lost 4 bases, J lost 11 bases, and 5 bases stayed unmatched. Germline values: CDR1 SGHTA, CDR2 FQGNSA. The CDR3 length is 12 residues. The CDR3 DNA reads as TGTGCCAGCAGCTACACGACAGGGGGGGCTTTCTTT. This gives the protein CASSYTTGGAFF.

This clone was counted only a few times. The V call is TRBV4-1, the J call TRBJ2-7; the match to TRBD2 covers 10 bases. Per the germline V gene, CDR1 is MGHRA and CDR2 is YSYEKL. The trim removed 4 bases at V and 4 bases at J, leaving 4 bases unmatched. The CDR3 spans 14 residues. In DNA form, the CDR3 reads TGCGCCAGCAGCCTGGCTAGCGGGGGATACGAGCAGTACTTC. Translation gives CASSLASGGYEQYF.

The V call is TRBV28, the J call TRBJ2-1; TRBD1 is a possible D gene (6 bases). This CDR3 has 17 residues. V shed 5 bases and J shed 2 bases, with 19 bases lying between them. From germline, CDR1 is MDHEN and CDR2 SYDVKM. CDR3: CASSPKDWWDTYNEQFF. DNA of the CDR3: TGTGCCAGCAGTCCCAAGGACTGGTGGGACACCTACAATGAGCAGTTCTTC.

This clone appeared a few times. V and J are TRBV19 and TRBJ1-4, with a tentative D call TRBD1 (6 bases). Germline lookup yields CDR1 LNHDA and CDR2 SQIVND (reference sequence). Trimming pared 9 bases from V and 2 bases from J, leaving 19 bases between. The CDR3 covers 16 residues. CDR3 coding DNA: TGTGCCAGCAGGGGCCGAGATAGTATTACTAATGAAAAACTGTTTTTT. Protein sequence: CASRGRDSITNEKLFF.

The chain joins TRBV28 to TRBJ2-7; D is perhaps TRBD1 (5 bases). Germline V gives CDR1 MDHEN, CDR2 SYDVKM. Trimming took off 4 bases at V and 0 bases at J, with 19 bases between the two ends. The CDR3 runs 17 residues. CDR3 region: CASSSPKETAPSYEQYF. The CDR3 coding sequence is TGTGCCAGCAGTTCTCCTAAAGAGACAGCACCCTCCTACGAGCAGTACTTC.

The CDR3 sequence is CASSVQQGFPAYGYTF. DNA of the CDR3: TGTGCCAGCAGCGTACAGCAGGGTTTCCCGGCCTATGGCTACACCTTC. This chain uses TRBV9 with TRBJ1-2, with D possibly TRBD1 on 5 matching bases. The CDR3 has 16 amino acids. V shed 1 base and J shed 4 bases, with 17 bases lying between them. The germline gives CDR1 SGDLS, CDR2 YYNGEE. The complete variable domain, with remaining parts taken from reference TRBV9 and TRBJ1-2, reads DSGVTQTPKHLITATGQRVTLRCSPRSGDLSVYWYQQSLDQGLQFLIQYYNGEERAKGNILERFSAQQFPDLHSELNLSSLELGDSALYFCASSVQQGFPAYGYTFGSGTRLTVV.

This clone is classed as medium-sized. CDR3 sequence: CASSPRIEATYEQYF. The CDR3 DNA sequence: TGTGCCAGCAGCCCCCGAATTGAGGCCACCTACGAGCAGTACTTC. The chain joins TRBV5-6 to TRBJ2-7; unclear D gene. With 4 bases removed from V and 2 bases from J, the gap between germline ends came to 16 bases. The CDR3 loop spans 15 amino acids. The germline gives CDR1 SGHDT, CDR2 YYEEEE.

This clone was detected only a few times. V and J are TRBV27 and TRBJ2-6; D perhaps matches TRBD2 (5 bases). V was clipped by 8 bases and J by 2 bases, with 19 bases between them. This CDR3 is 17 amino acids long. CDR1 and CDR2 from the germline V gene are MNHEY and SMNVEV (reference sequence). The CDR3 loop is CASQRRRGSTGANVLTF. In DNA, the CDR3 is TGTGCCAGCCAACGTCGCCGGGGAAGCACTGGGGCCAACGTCCTGACTTTC. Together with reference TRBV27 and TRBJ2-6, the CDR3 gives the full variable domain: EAQVTQNPRYLITVTGKKLTVTCSQNMNHEYMSWYRQDPGLGLRQIYYSMNVEVTDKGDVPEGYKVSRKEKRNFPLILESPSPNQTSLYFCASQRRRGSTGANVLTFGAGSRLTVL.

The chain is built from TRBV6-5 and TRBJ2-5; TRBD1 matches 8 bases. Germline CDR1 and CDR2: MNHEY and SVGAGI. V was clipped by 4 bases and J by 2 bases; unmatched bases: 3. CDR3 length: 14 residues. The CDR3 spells CASSSDRVQETQYF. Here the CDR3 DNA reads TGTGCCAGCAGTTCGGACAGGGTTCAAGAGACCCAGTACTTC.

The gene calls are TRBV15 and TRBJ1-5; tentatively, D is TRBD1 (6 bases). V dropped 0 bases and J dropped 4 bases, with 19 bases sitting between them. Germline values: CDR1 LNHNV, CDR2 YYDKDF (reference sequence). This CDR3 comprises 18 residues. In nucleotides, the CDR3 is TGTGCCACCAGCAGAGATCTTCGGGGGGGCGCGAAGAATCAGCCCCAGCATTTT. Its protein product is CATSRDLRGGAKNQPQHF.

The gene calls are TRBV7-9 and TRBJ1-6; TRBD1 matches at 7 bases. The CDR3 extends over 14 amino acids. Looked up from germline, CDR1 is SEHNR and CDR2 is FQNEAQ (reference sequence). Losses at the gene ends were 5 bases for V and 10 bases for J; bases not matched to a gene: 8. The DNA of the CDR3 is TGTGCCAGCAGCGCCGACAGGGTTAACTCACCCCTCCACTTT. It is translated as CASSADRVNSPLHF.

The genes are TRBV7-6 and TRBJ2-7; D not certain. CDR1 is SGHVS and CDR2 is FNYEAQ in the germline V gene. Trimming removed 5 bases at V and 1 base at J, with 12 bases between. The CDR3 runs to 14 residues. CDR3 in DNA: TGTGCCAGCAGCGCCTACGGCAGGTCCTACGAGCAGTACTTC. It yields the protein CASSAYGRSYEQYF.

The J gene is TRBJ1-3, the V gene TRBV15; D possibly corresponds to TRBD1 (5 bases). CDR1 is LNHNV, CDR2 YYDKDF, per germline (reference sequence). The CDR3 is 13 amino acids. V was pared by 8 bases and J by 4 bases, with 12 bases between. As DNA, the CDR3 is TGTGCCACCGCGGGGGGTAGCGGAAACACCATATATTTT. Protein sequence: CATAGGSGNTIYF.

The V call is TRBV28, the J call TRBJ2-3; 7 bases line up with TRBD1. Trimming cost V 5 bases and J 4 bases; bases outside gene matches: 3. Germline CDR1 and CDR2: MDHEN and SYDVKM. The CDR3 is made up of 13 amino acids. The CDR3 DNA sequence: TGTGCCAGCAGTCCGGGACAGTCAGATACGCAGTATTTT. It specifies CASSPGQSDTQYF.

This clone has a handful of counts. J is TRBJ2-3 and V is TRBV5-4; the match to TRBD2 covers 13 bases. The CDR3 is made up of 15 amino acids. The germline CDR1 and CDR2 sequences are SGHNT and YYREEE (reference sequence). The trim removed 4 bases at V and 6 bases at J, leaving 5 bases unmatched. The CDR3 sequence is CASSAGLAGTDTQYF. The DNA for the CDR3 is TGTGCCAGCAGCGCGGGACTAGCGGGGACCGATACGCAGTATTTT.

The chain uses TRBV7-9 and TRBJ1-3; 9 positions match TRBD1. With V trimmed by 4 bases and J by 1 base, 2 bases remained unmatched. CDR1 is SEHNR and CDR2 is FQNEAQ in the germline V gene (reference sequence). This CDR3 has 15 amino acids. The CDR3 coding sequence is TGTGCCAGCAGCTCAGGACAGGGGTCTGGAAACACCATATATTTT. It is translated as CASSSGQGSGNTIYF.

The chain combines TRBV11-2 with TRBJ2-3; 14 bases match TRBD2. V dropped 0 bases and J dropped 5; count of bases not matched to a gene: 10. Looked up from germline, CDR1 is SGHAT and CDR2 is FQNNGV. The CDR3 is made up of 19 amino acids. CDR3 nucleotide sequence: TGTGCCAGCAGCTTAGATTTGAGGACTAGCGGGGGGCGGGGAGATACGCAGTATTTT. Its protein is CASSLDLRTSGGRGDTQYF. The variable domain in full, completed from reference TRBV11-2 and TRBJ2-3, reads EAGVAQSPRYKIIEKRQSVAFWCNPISGHATLYWYQQILGQGPKLLIQFQNNGVVDDSQLPKDRFSAERLKGVDSTLKIQPAKLEDSAVYLCASSLDLRTSGGRGDTQYFGPGTRLTVL.

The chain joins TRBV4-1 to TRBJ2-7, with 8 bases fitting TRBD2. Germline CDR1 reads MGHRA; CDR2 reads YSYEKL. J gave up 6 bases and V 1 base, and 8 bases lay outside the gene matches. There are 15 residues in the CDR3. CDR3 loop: CASSQVGAGGPEQYF. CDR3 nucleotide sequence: TGCGCCAGCAGCCAAGTGGGCGCGGGAGGCCCCGAGCAGTACTTC.

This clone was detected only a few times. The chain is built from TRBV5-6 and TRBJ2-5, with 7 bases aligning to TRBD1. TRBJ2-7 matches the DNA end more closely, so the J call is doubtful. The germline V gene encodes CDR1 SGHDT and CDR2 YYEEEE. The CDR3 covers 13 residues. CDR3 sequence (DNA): TGTGCCAGCAGCCGGGGACAGACCTACGAGCAGTACTTC. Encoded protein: CASSRGQTYEQYF.

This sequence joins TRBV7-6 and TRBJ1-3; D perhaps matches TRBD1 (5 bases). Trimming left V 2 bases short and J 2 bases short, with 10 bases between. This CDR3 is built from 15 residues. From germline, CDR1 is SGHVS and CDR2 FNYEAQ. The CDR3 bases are TGTGCCAGCAGCTTAACTCAGGGTCCTGGAAACACCATATATTTT. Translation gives CASSLTQGPGNTIYF.

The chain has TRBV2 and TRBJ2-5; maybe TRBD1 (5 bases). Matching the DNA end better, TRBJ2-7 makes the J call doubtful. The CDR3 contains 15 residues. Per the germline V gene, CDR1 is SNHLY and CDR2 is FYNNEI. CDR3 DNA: TGTGCCAGCAGGGAGCAGGGAATCGGATCCTACGAGCAGTACTTC. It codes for CASREQGIGSYEQYF.